What follows are 3 T cell receptor beta chains derived from one specimen sequenced in a study of blood T cells in healthy people across ages. With a J-beta primer mix and a sample-barcoded 5' primer, a second PCR ran about 7 to 11 cycles. TCRdb independently ran MiXCR on the 5' RACE reads; one entry per CDR3 protein. The sample contains about 640,000 distinct CDR3 sequences, roughly two fifths of which appear only once. Sequenced material: blood. These receptors were taken from a man aged 80 or over in good health.

V gene TRBV6-5 combines with J gene TRBJ1-1; D remains unclear. Germline V gives CDR1 MNHEY, CDR2 SVGAGI. There are 16 residues in the CDR3. Trimming cost V 0 bases and J 1 base, with 12 bases left between them. The CDR3 region has the DNA TGTGCCAGCAGTTACTCGACTGTCCGGAAGAACACTGAAGCTTTCTTT. It specifies CASSYSTVRKNTEAFF.

This chain connects TRBV5-1 to TRBJ2-3; maybe TRBD2 (6 bases). This CDR3 comprises 16 residues. In germline, CDR1 is SGHRS, CDR2 YFSETQ. Trimming removed 0 bases at V and 2 bases at J, with 13 bases between. This CDR3 is CASSLASGRPTDTQYF. The DNA of the CDR3 is TGCGCCAGCAGCTTGGCTTCAGGGAGGCCCACAGATACGCAGTATTTT. The variable domain in full, completed from reference TRBV5-1 and TRBJ2-3, reads KAGVTQTPRYLIKTRGQQVTLSCSPISGHRSVSWYQQTPGQGLQFLFEYFSETQRNKGNFPGRFSGRQFSNSRSEMNVSTLELGDSALYLCASSLASGRPTDTQYFGPGTRLTVL.

This chain connects TRBV7-2 to TRBJ2-3; D possibly corresponds to TRBD2 (5 bases). The CDR3 sequence is 18 residues long. Trimming left V 1 base short and J 4 bases short, with 21 bases between. The V gene's germline CDR1 is SGHTA and CDR2 FQGNSA. The CDR3 sequence is CASSLDSLTRVHADTQYF. CDR3 nucleotides: TGTGCCAGCAGCTTAGACAGTCTTACTAGAGTTCACGCAGATACGCAGTATTTT.